The present T cell receptor (beta chain) was sequenced within a study of human T cells and chemical hapten exposure. The overall study: Patients' scalps got diphenylcyclopropenone weekly throughout the roughly 25-week study.

Trimming left V 4 bases short and J 12 bases short, with 22 bases between. The CDR3 has 15 amino acids. Germline CDR1 SEHNR, CDR2 FQNEAQ (reference sequence). Time point meaning: pre-sensitization, week 0. Treatment given: therapeutic diphenylcyclopropenone sensitization with weekly scalp DPC. Sequencing started from total RNA isolated from unfractionated whole blood. As originally analysed: Ranging from about 23,224 to 700,000, TCR counts per sample had a median value of roughly 96,000. TCRdb redid the calling of the RACE reads with MiXCR, one entry per CDR3 protein. The V and J calls come from TCRdb's annotation, not from the publication. The table has more than 250,000 distinct CDR3 sequences, about 9.4% seen once; the top ten hold 2.3%.

The specimen comprised whole blood, sampled in connection with sensitization to the hapten diphenylcyclopropenone (DPC). The TCR originated in a woman between 35 and 50 years old with alopecia areata. Some clones in this sample may be carry-over from other donors' samples. The rearrangement joins TRBV7-9 to TRBJ2-1; the D gene is possibly TRBD2 (6 bases). CDR3 loop: CASSSEGTSRPRQFF. The CDR3 bases are TGTGCCAGCAGCTCCGAGGGGACTTCCAGGCCACGGCAGTTCTTC.